The entry below gives a single T cell receptor (beta chain) sequence along with its context. Ages ranged from about 18 to 89 years, with residence in 24 US areas. Membership in each cohort depended on participant-reported clinical history. Authors' analysis steps: Using reference gene primer amplification, nucleated cell counts were estimated. Assay used: immunoSEQ multiplex PCR; TCRdb lists only in-frame clones, some missing. V and J calls and clone size are as listed in that table; D and trimming were resolved from the DNA. The sample has fewer than 250,000 clones; almost 90% are singletons. This sample was taken from a study of blood T cell repertoires in COVID-19. The length of the CDR3 is 12 residues. The germline gives CDR1 SGHTA, CDR2 FQGNSA. V lost 1 base to trimming and J lost 9 bases, with 7 bases between them.

The chain is built from TRBV7-2 and TRBJ1-5; D not resolved. Sequencing was done on a sample of PBMCs or T cells enriched from blood (not recorded which). The TCR originated in a woman aged 45-65 years with acute COVID-19. The CDR3, as DNA: TGTGCCAGCAGCTTAGGACTCAGGCCCCAGCATTTT. Residues: CASSLGLRPQHF.